This record looks at one TCR beta chain sequence and its context. Its target is not known. The germline V and J ends were trimmed by 6 bases and 2 bases, with 10 bases remaining between them. The V gene's germline CDR1 is SEHNR and CDR2 FQNEAQ (reference sequence). There are 13 residues in the CDR3. The authors ran a second PCR of about 6 to 11 cycles using a sample-barcoded 5' primer and a J-beta primer mix. One entry per CDR3 protein, called by TCRdb with MiXCR from the 5' RACE reads. The data contain hundreds of thousands of distinct CDR3 sequences, approximately 53% of them singletons. This entry is derived from a study of blood T cells in healthy people across ages. Study-level results: TCR beta diversity tracked closely with naive T cell percentage. There were more naive CD4+ cells and higher diversity in long-lived donors than in aged donors. In older individuals, TCR beta diversity per million T cells was lower, falling roughly linearly with age.

The sequence derives from a man aged 35 to 55 in good health. The chain is built from TRBV7-9 and TRBJ1-1; no firm D call. Sample: blood. CDR3 DNA sequence: TGTGCCAGCAGGCTGGGCGACAACACTGAAGCTTTCTTT. This sequence encodes CASRLGDNTEAFF. Full variable domain (rest looked up from reference TRBV7-9 and TRBJ1-1): DTGVSQNPRHKITKRGQNVTFRCDPISEHNRLYWYRQTLGQGPEFLTYFQNEAQLEKSRLLSDRFSAERPKGSFSTLEIQRTEQGDSAMYLCASRLGDNTEAFFGQGTRLTVV.